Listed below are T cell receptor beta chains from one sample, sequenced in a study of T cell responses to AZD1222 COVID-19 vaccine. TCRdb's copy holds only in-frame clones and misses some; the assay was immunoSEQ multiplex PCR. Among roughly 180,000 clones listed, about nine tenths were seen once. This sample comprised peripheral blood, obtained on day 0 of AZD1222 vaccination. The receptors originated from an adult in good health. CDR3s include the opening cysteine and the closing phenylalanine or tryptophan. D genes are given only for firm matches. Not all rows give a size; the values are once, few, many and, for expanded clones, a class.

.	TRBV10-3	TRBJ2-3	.	CAISTGTPDTQYF	TGTGCCATCAGCACTGGGACCCCGGATACGCAGTATTTT
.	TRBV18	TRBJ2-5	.	CASSPTRETQYF	TGTGCCAGCTCACCCACCCGGGAGACCCAGTACTTC
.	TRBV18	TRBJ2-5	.	CASSPPTHRETQYF	TGTGCCAGCTCACCACCAACCCACCGGGAGACCCAGTACTTC
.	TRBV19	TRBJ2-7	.	CASSIVAGGVYEQYF	TGTGCCAGTAGTATAGTCGCCGGGGGCGTCTACGAGCAGTACTTC
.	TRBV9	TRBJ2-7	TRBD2	CASSVAASGASYEQYF	TGTGCCAGCAGCGTAGCTGCTAGCGGGGCCTCCTACGAGCAGTACTTC
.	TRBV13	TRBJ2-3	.	CASSPYGGSTDTQYF	TGTGCCAGCAGCCCGTACGGGGGAAGCACAGATACGCAGTATTTT
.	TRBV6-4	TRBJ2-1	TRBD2	CASSDSSGPGGLNEQFF	TGTGCCAGCAGTGACTCCTCCGGGCCGGGGGGGCTGAATGAGCAGTTCTTC
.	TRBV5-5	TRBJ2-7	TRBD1	CASSPATGGLEQYF	TGTGCCAGCAGCCCGGCAACAGGGGGTCTCGAGCAGTACTTC
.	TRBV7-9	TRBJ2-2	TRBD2	CASSLGTSLGELFF	TGTGCCAGCAGCCTCGGGACTAGTCTCGGGGAGCTGTTTTTT
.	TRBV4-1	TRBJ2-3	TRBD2	CASSQRLAGTDTQYF	TGCGCCAGCAGCCAAAGGCTAGCGGGGACCGATACGCAGTATTTT
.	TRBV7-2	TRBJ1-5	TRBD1	CASSPYRGGQPQHF	TGTGCCAGCAGCCCCTACAGGGGCGGTCAGCCCCAGCATTTT
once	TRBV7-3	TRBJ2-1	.	CASSPDGWYYNEQFF	TGTGCCAGCAGCCCCGACGGGTGGTACTACAATGAGCAGTTCTTC
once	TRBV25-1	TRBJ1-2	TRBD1	CASSGRGSNYGYTF	TGTGCCAGCAGTGGCAGGGGGAGTAACTATGGCTACACCTTC
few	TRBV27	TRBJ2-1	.	CASARAGSSYNEQFF	TGTGCCAGCGCCCGGGCGGGGAGCTCCTACAATGAGCAGTTCTTC
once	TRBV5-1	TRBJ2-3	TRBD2	CASSPGLAGANTQYF	TGCGCCAGCAGCCCGGGACTAGCGGGGGCCAATACGCAGTATTTT
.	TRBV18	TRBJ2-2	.	CASSPGADTGELFF	TGTGCCAGCTCTCCGGGGGCGGACACCGGGGAGCTGTTTTTT
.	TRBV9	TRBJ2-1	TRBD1	CASSPLGQGDEQFF	TGTGCCAGCAGCCCCCTTGGACAGGGAGATGAGCAGTTCTTC
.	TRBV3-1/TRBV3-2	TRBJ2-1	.	CASSQDSYYEQFF	TGTGCCAGCAGCCAAGACTCTTACTATGAGCAGTTCTTC
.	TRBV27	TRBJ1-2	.	CASSPGGINYGYTF	TGTGCCTCCTCTCCGGGAGGGATTAACTATGGCTACACCTTC
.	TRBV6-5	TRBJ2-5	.	CASSYSGGEVGETQYF	TGTGCCAGCAGTTACTCGGGCGGGGAGGTGGGCGAGACCCAGTACTTC
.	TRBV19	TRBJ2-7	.	CATLSSSYEQYF	TGTGCCACCCTGAGCAGCTCCTACGAGCAGTACTTC
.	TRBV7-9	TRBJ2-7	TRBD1	CASSSSNLGTAQQVEQYF	TGTGCCAGCAGCTCGTCAAATCTCGGGACAGCCCAACAAGTGGAGCAGTACTTC
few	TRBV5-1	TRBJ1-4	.	CASSFLGATNEKLFF	TGCGCCAGCAGCTTTTTGGGAGCAACTAATGAAAAACTGTTTTTT
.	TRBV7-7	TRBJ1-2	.	CASSLDRDERSNYGYTF	TGTGCCAGCAGCTTAGACAGGGACGAACGATCTAACTATGGCTACACCTTC
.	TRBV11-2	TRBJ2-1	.	CASSLQVLNEQFF	TGTGCCAGCAGCTTGCAGGTTCTCAATGAGCAGTTCTTC
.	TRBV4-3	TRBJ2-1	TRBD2	CASSQDRAGGLNEQFF	TGCGCCAGCAGCCAAGATCGGGCGGGGGGGCTCAATGAGCAGTTCTTC
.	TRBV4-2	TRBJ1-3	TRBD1	CASSQAGGLGNTIYF	TGTGCCAGCAGCCAAGCAGGGGGCCTTGGAAACACCATATATTTT